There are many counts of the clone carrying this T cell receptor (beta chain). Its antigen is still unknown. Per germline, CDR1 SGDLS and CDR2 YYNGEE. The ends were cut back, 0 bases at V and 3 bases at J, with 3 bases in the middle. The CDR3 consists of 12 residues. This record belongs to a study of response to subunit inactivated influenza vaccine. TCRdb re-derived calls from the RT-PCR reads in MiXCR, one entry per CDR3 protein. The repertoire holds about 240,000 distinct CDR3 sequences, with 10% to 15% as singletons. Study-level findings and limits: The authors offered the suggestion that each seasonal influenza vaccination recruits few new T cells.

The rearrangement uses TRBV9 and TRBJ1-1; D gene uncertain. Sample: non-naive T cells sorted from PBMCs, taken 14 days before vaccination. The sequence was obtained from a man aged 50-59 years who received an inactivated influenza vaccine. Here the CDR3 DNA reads TGTGCCAGCAGCGTAGAGGACACTGAAGCTTTCTTT. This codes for CASSVEDTEAFF. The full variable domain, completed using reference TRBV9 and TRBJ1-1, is DSGVTQTPKHLITATGQRVTLRCSPRSGDLSVYWYQQSLDQGLQFLIQYYNGEERAKGNILERFSAQQFPDLHSELNLSSLELGDSALYFCASSVEDTEAFFGQGTRLTVV.